Presented here are 10 T cell receptor beta chains from one specimen sequenced in a study of T cells in localized non-small cell lung cancer. TCRdb keeps only in-frame clones here, not all; method: immunoSEQ multiplex PCR. The sample includes 50,000 to 55,000 clones, around 90% of them seen just once. Sequenced here: PBMCs, sampled before any cancer treatment. The receptors were sampled from a female donor with stage II lung adenocarcinoma.

J is TRBJ1-2 and V is TRBV6-5, with D possibly being TRBD1 (6 bases). Trimming took off 8 bases at V and 5 bases at J, with 18 bases between the two ends. The CDR3 contains 14 residues. Germline V gene lookup returns CDR1 MNHEY and CDR2 SVGAGI. The CDR3 reads CASVPGGAYYGYTF. The CDR3 DNA follows: TGTGCCAGCGTTCCGGGGGGCGCATATTATGGCTACACCTTC.

This chain joins TRBV25-1 and TRBJ2-1, with D tentatively TRBD2 (6 bases). The CDR3 runs 15 residues. V was shortened by 5 bases and J by 0 bases, with 11 bases between the two germline ends. Per germline, CDR1 MGHDK and CDR2 SYGVNS. The CDR3 loop is CASSSGWNSYNEQFF. DNA of the CDR3: TGTGCCAGCAGTAGCGGGTGGAACTCCTACAATGAGCAGTTCTTC. Filled out from reference TRBV25-1 and TRBJ2-1, the complete variable domain reads EADIYQTPRYLVIGTGKKITLECSQTMGHDKMYWYQQDPGMELHLIHYSYGVNSTEKGDLSSESTVSRIRTEHFPLTLESARPSHTSQYLCASSSGWNSYNEQFFGPGTRLTVL.

The chain employs TRBV18 and TRBJ1-2; no firm D call. The CDR3 length is 14 residues. Germline loops: CDR1 KGHSH, CDR2 LQKENI. Trimming removed 2 bases at V and 2 bases at J, with 9 bases between. The CDR3 DNA is TGTGCCAGCTCACCAGCTTCAGGAAACTATGGCTACACCTTC. Translating it yields CASSPASGNYGYTF.

This chain links TRBV6-1 with TRBJ1-6, with TRBD1 identical over 8 bases. Germline V lookup: CDR1 MNHNS, CDR2 SASEGT. With V trimmed by 1 base and J by 7 bases, 3 bases remained unmatched. The CDR3 consists of 15 residues. CDR3: CASSEVRTGNSPLHF. The CDR3 DNA reads as TGTGCCAGCAGTGAAGTTAGGACAGGGAATTCACCCCTCCACTTT.

This chain links TRBV19 with TRBJ2-3; TRBD2 aligns across 7 bases. The CDR3 loop spans 14 amino acids. The junction had 5 bases not matched to a gene; V was cut back by 1 base and J by 7 bases. The germline gives CDR1 LNHDA, CDR2 SQIVND (reference sequence). CDR3 sequence: CASSIGEGRHTQYF. CDR3 nucleotides: TGTGCCAGTAGTATAGGGGAGGGGCGGCATACGCAGTATTTT.

Here the CDR3 DNA reads TGCGCCAGCAGCTCAACAGGGGGTCGCACTGAAGCTTTCTTT. Protein product: CASSSTGGRTEAFF. The genes are TRBV5-1 and TRBJ1-1, with 8 bases that match TRBD1. CDR1 and CDR2 (germline): SGHRS, YFSETQ. V lost 3 bases, J lost 4 bases, and 5 bases stayed unmatched. CDR3 length: 14 amino acids.

CDR3 nucleotide sequence: TGTGCCAGCAGTGACTCGAGTCCTGGCTATGGCTACACCTTC. Translation: CASSDSSPGYGYTF. The genes are TRBV6-4 and TRBJ1-2; the D is unclear. The germline V gene encodes CDR1 MRHNA and CDR2 SNTAGT. The CDR3 contains 14 residues. V was shortened by 0 bases and J by 4 bases, with 9 bases between the two germline ends.

The count of this clone is one. J is TRBJ1-6 and V is TRBV5-1; D might be TRBD1 (6 bases). This CDR3 has 14 amino acids. In germline, CDR1 is SGHRS, CDR2 YFSETQ. Trimming pared 3 bases from V and 7 bases from J, leaving 11 bases between. CDR3 amino acids: CASSSGTPNSPLHF. The CDR3 coding sequence is TGCGCCAGCAGCTCCGGGACACCGAATTCACCCCTCCACTTT.

CDR3 residues: CASSPQGYGYTF. DNA of the CDR3: TGTGCCAGCAGCCCACAGGGCTATGGCTACACCTTC. This sequence joins TRBV7-9 and TRBJ1-2; a possible D gene is TRBD1 (6 bases). The CDR3 covers 12 residues. Germline V gene data show CDR1 as SEHNR and CDR2 as FQNEAQ (reference sequence). V lost 5 bases, J lost 4 bases, and 8 bases lay in between.

The rearrangement joins TRBV30 to TRBJ1-2, with 7 bases that match TRBD1. This CDR3 contains 15 residues. V was clipped by 2 bases and J by 2 bases; unmatched bases: 8. The germline gives CDR1 GTSNPN, CDR2 SVGIG (reference sequence). The CDR3 coding sequence is TGTGCCTGGAGTAAGAAACCGACAGGGAACTATGGCTACACCTTC. It translates to CAWSKKPTGNYGYTF.